Below, 25 T cell receptor beta chains from the same sample are listed, as sequenced in a study of cytomegalovirus exposure and HLA in healthy donors. This table comes from immunoSEQ multiplex PCR, and its TCRdb copy is limited to in-frame clones, with some not included. Here the sample spans fewer than 350,000 clones, 70% to 90% being singletons. Material for sequencing was PBMCs. Every receptor here comes from a woman aged 18-29 years in good health and CMV-seronegative.

This chain joins TRBV30 and TRBJ1-3; a weak D match, TRBD1 (6 bases). Between the trimmed V and J ends, which lost 0 bases and 2 bases, there was a span of 11 bases. CDR3 length: 15 residues. Looked up from germline, CDR1 is GTSNPN and CDR2 is SVGIG (reference sequence). CDR3 amino acids: CAWSVHSGAGNTIYF. The CDR3 DNA reads as TGTGCCTGGAGTGTACATTCAGGGGCTGGAAACACCATATATTTT.

DNA for the CDR3: TGTGCCAGCAGTTTTTCCCTCTATTCAGGGAGGGATGACAATGAGCAGTTCTTC. Encoded protein: CASSFSLYSGRDDNEQFF. V gene TRBV27 combines with J gene TRBJ2-1, with TRBD2 matching over 7 bases. Unmatched junction bases numbered 16, after V lost 3 bases and J lost 5 bases. Germline values: CDR1 MNHEY, CDR2 SMNVEV (reference sequence). This CDR3 contains 18 residues.

The V and J genes are TRBV6-1 and TRBJ2-7; 7 bases match TRBD1. V gave up 7 bases and J gave up 4 bases; unmatched junction bases: 13. This CDR3 is built from 15 residues. Germline CDR1 and CDR2: MNHNS and SASEGT. CDR3 loop: CASTTRTGHLYEQYF. The DNA of the CDR3 is TGTGCCAGCACCACAAGGACAGGCCACCTATACGAGCAGTACTTC.

This chain joins TRBV6-1 and TRBJ1-5; D is undetermined. Germline V gene lookup returns CDR1 MNHNS and CDR2 SASEGT. The CDR3 is 14 residues long. Trimming removed 5 bases from V and 4 bases from J, with 12 bases in between. In DNA, the CDR3 is TGTGCCAGCAGTTTATCTCAGGCTAATCAGCCCCAGCATTTT. It encodes CASSLSQANQPQHF.

This clone was seen a handful of times. The rearrangement uses TRBV4-1 and TRBJ1-1; maybe TRBD1 (6 bases). The CDR3 is 15 residues long. Germline CDR1 and CDR2: MGHRA and YSYEKL. V lost 5 bases, J lost 1 base, and 14 bases lay in between. CDR3 coding DNA: TGCGCCAGCAGCTACAGGGTAGGCCCGAACACTGAAGCTTTCTTT. The encoded protein is CASSYRVGPNTEAFF.

This rearrangement joins TRBV11-3 to TRBJ2-5, with 7 bases fitting TRBD2. V was clipped by 5 bases and J by 4 bases; unmatched bases: 7. Germline values: CDR1 SGHNT, CDR2 YENEEA. There are 14 residues in the CDR3. This CDR3 is CASSVSGGAETQYF. The CDR3 DNA follows: TGTGCCAGCAGCGTATCGGGAGGTGCAGAGACCCAGTACTTC.

This clone was observed once. J is TRBJ1-2 and V is TRBV19; the match to TRBD1 covers 7 bases. CDR1 and CDR2 (germline): LNHDA, SQIVND (reference sequence). CDR3 length equals 15 residues. The V segment lost 5 bases and the J segment 1 base; nucleotides outside the gene matches: 7. The CDR3 DNA reads as TGTGCCAGTAGTGAACGGACAGGCCTTAACTATGGCTACACCTTC. Protein sequence: CASSERTGLNYGYTF. Full variable domain (rest looked up from reference TRBV19 and TRBJ1-2): DGGITQSPKYLFRKEGQNVTLSCEQNLNHDAMYWYRQDPGQGLRLIYYSQIVNDFQKGDIAEGYSVSREKKESFPLTVTSAQKNPTAFYLCASSERTGLNYGYTFGSGTRLTVV.

V is TRBV5-6 and J is TRBJ1-5; weak D call: TRBD1 (5 bases). Germline V gene sequence: CDR1 SGHDT, CDR2 YYEEEE. Trimming left V 4 bases short and J 5 bases short, with 16 bases between. The CDR3 is made up of 15 amino acids. CDR3 sequence (DNA): TGTGCCAGCAGCAACTGGGGGGGACGTGATCAGCCCCAGCATTTT. This sequence encodes CASSNWGGRDQPQHF.

The chain recombines TRBV5-1 with TRBJ2-3, with D tentatively TRBD1 (5 bases). The germline V gene has CDR1 SGHRS and CDR2 YFSETQ. The CDR3 extends over 15 amino acids. V was trimmed by 0 bases and J by 6 bases, leaving 14 bases between them. CDR3 sequence reads: CASSLAAGQRDTQYF. For the CDR3, the DNA is TGCGCCAGCAGCTTGGCGGCAGGGCAACGGGATACGCAGTATTTT. Supplemented by reference TRBV5-1 and TRBJ2-3, the full variable domain reads KAGVTQTPRYLIKTRGQQVTLSCSPISGHRSVSWYQQTPGQGLQFLFEYFSETQRNKGNFPGRFSGRQFSNSRSEMNVSTLELGDSALYLCASSLAAGQRDTQYFGPGTRLTVL.

This rearrangement joins TRBV7-2 to TRBJ2-1; D remains ambiguous. Germline CDR1 reads SGHTA; CDR2 reads FQGNSA. The length of the CDR3 is 13 residues. V lost 0 bases to trimming and J lost 6 bases, with 6 bases between them. The CDR3 nucleotides read TGTGCCAGCAGCTTAGCGAGAGGCAATGAGCAGTTCTTC. It codes for CASSLARGNEQFF.

The CDR3 nucleotides read TGTGCCAGCAGTTTTCCGGGCTACGAGCAGTACTTC. It translates to CASSFPGYEQYF. The J gene is TRBJ2-7, the V gene TRBV28, with unresolved D. The germline CDR1 and CDR2 sequences are MDHEN and SYDVKM. CDR3 length equals 12 residues. V was pared by 3 bases and J by 3 bases, with 6 bases between.

This sequence joins TRBV5-1 and TRBJ2-7, with D maybe TRBD1 (6 bases). The CDR3 is 16 residues long. The V and J ends lost 4 bases and 2 bases respectively, with 19 bases between them. Germline V gene data show CDR1 as SGHRS and CDR2 as YFSETQ. This CDR3 reads CASSRQGRVDTYEQYF. CDR3 nucleotides: TGCGCCAGCAGCCGCCAGGGGCGAGTAGATACCTACGAGCAGTACTTC.

The chain recombines TRBV30 with TRBJ1-4; D not certain. V was shortened by 1 base and J by 8 bases, with 5 bases between the two germline ends. The CDR3 spans 11 residues. Germline V gene data show CDR1 as GTSNPN and CDR2 as SVGIG (reference sequence). The CDR3 bases are TGTGCCTGGAGTGGGGAGGAAAAACTGTTTTTT. Its translation is CAWSGEEKLFF.

V and J are TRBV29-1 and TRBJ2-5, with unresolved D. With 5 bases removed from V and 10 bases from J, the gap between germline ends came to 11 bases. This CDR3 is built from 10 residues. Germline CDR1 reads SQVTM; CDR2 reads ANQGSEA. The CDR3 here is CSVSDISQYF. DNA for the CDR3: TGCAGCGTTTCTGACATTAGCCAGTACTTC.

Here the CDR3 reads CASSQVLAEINYEQYF. CDR3 in DNA: TGTGCCAGCAGCCAAGTACTAGCGGAAATCAATTACGAGCAGTACTTC. This sequence joins TRBV4-2 and TRBJ2-7; 8 bases fit TRBD2. Per the germline V gene, CDR1 is LGHNA and CDR2 is YNFKEQ. The CDR3 totals 16 residues. Unmatched junction bases numbered 9, after V lost 1 base and J lost 4 bases.

The V and J genes are TRBV12-5 and TRBJ2-3; TRBD2 matches at 12 bases. The CDR3 spans 17 residues. With 1 base clipped from V and 5 bases from J, the junction kept 7 bases outside the gene matches. The germline gives CDR1 LGHNT, CDR2 FRNRAP. The CDR3 DNA sequence: TGTGCTAGTGGTTTGGCCCGACTAGCGGGAGCGCTAGATACGCAGTATTTT. Its protein product is CASGLARLAGALDTQYF.

The chain couples TRBV5-1 to TRBJ2-7; 7 bases are a match to TRBD1. Trimming at V came to 4 bases and at J to 5 bases, leaving 12 bases not matched to a gene. From germline, CDR1 is SGHRS and CDR2 YFSETQ. The CDR3 covers 15 residues. CDR3: CASSPQGGVFDEQYF. CDR3 sequence (DNA): TGCGCCAGCAGCCCCCAAGGGGGCGTTTTTGACGAGCAGTACTTC. The full variable domain, with the rest looked up from reference TRBV5-1 and TRBJ2-7, is KAGVTQTPRYLIKTRGQQVTLSCSPISGHRSVSWYQQTPGQGLQFLFEYFSETQRNKGNFPGRFSGRQFSNSRSEMNVSTLELGDSALYLCASSPQGGVFDEQYFGPGTRLTVT.

CDR3 residues: CASSLRGLAGTDEQFF. In nucleotides, the CDR3 is TGTGCCAGCAGCTTAAGGGGGCTAGCGGGCACTGATGAGCAGTTCTTC. The chain employs TRBV7-9 and TRBJ2-1; maybe TRBD2 (8 bases). The CDR3 has 16 residues. Per germline, CDR1 SEHNR and CDR2 FQNEAQ (reference sequence). Trimming removed 2 bases from V and 8 bases from J, with 19 bases in between.

This clone has a single count. The chain couples TRBV28 to TRBJ2-7, with 12 positions matching TRBD2. Germline-derived CDR1 and CDR2 are MDHEN and SYDVKM. The CDR3 covers 15 residues. V dropped 6 bases and J dropped 2; count of bases not matched to a gene: 5. CDR3 DNA: TGTGCCAGCAGCCAAGGACTAGCGGGACCCTACGAGCAGTACTTC. The encoded protein is CASSQGLAGPYEQYF. The full variable domain, in which reference TRBV28 and TRBJ2-7 provide the parts outside the CDR3, is DVKVTQSSRYLVKRTGEKVFLECVQDMDHENMFWYRQDPGLGLRLIYFSYDVKMKEKGDIPEGYSVSREKKERFSLILESASTNQTSMYLCASSQGLAGPYEQYFGPGTRLTVT.

The CDR3 here is CASSVGGTTQLGQFF. The CDR3 bases are TGTGCCAGCAGCGTGGGTGGGACTACCCAATTGGGGCAGTTCTTC. The rearrangement uses TRBV9 and TRBJ2-1; 7 bases match TRBD2. This CDR3 contains 15 residues. V shed 2 bases, J shed 12 bases, and the junction held 14 bases outside the gene matches. CDR1 is SGDLS, CDR2 YYNGEE, per germline.

V is TRBV5-6 and J is TRBJ1-2; 10 bases align to TRBD1. The CDR3 is 17 residues long. Trimming removed 6 bases from V and 4 bases from J; junction bases left unmatched: 15. Germline CDR1 reads SGHDT; CDR2 reads YYEEEE. The CDR3 loop is CASNERVRDRGIYGYTF. CDR3 nucleotide sequence: TGTGCCAGCAACGAAAGGGTCCGGGACAGGGGAATCTATGGCTACACCTTC.

V usage is TRBV28 and J usage is TRBJ2-1, with 11 positions matching TRBD2. CDR3 size: 18 residues. Germline CDR1 MDHEN, CDR2 SYDVKM. J was trimmed by 0 bases and V by 4 bases; bases with no gene match: 8. Here the CDR3 DNA reads TGTGCCAGCAGTTCCCCGACCGGGACTAGCGGCTCCTACAATGAGCAGTTCTTC. It encodes CASSSPTGTSGSYNEQFF.

To note about this clone: One end of the junction does not line up with germline, which may come from a read error. The CDR3 here is CASSVGDTLVPTALF. DNA of the CDR3: TGTGCCAGCAGCGTAGGTGATACCCTAGTACCAACTGCCCTCTTC. V gene TRBV9 combines with J gene TRBJ2-1; the D is unclear. Germline loops: CDR1 SGDLS, CDR2 YYNGEE. The CDR3 length is 15 residues.

This chain links TRBV6-6 with TRBJ2-2; 10 nucleotides align to TRBD2. With V trimmed by 4 bases and J by 1 base, 3 bases remained unmatched. Germline lookup yields CDR1 MNHNY and CDR2 SVGAGI (reference sequence). The CDR3 covers 16 residues. As DNA, the CDR3 is TGTGCCAGCAGTTCAGTAGCGGGAGGGAACACCGGGGAGCTGTTTTTT. It yields the protein CASSSVAGGNTGELFF.

The chain joins TRBV5-1 to TRBJ1-2, with TRBD1 as a possible D gene (6 bases). The V end lost 2 bases, the J end lost 8 bases, and 10 bases lay between the germline ends. Germline-derived CDR1 and CDR2 are SGHRS and YFSETQ. The length of the CDR3 is 12 residues. In DNA, the CDR3 is TGCGCCAGCAGCTTTTTAGGACAGGGCTACACCTTC. Its translation: CASSFLGQGYTF.